The 14 T cell receptor beta chains presented below share a single source sample, sequenced in a study of sequential checkpoint blockade in melanoma. TCRdb's table, derived via immunoSEQ multiplex PCR, lists solely in-frame clones and lacks some. The sample records tens of thousands of clones, more than 25% being singletons. Stated treatment: randomized to nivolumab then ipilimumab (arm A) or the reverse (arm B). Specimen: tumor tissue (inferred from file names), collected from a patient given nivolumab and ipilimumab in sequence. Receptors originate from a human donor with melanoma.

The rearrangement uses TRBV10-2 and TRBJ2-1, with TRBD2 matching 8 bases. Unmatched junction bases numbered 7, after V lost 3 bases and J lost 6 bases. The CDR3 loop spans 15 amino acids. Germline CDR1 and CDR2: WSHSY and SAAADI. This CDR3 is CASSDLGTSPNEQFF. The CDR3 DNA is TGCGCCAGCAGTGACCTAGGGACTAGTCCCAATGAGCAGTTCTTC.

This clone turned up a few times. The V gene is TRBV9, the J gene TRBJ1-1; D is uncertain. CDR3 length equals 13 residues. The ends were cut back, 4 bases at V and 1 base at J, with 8 bases in the middle. Per the germline V gene, CDR1 is SGDLS and CDR2 is YYNGEE. The CDR3 here is CASSTSGNTEAFF. The CDR3 bases are TGTGCCAGCAGCACATCAGGGAACACTGAAGCTTTCTTT.

The J gene is TRBJ1-1, the V gene TRBV11-3, with 12 bases identical to TRBD1. The J segment lost 3 bases and the V segment lost 4 bases, leaving 3 bases of the junction unmatched. CDR1 is SGHNT and CDR2 is YENEEA in the germline V gene. The CDR3 is 15 amino acids. The CDR3, as DNA: TGTGCCAGCAGCTCAGGGACAGGGGGCGACACTGAAGCTTTCTTT. Translated: CASSSGTGGDTEAFF.

This clone occurred a few times. The rearrangement uses TRBV7-6 and TRBJ2-5; 8 bases agree with TRBD2. Germline CDR1 reads SGHVS; CDR2 reads FNYEAQ. J was trimmed by 3 bases and V by 4 bases; bases with no gene match: 7. The CDR3 runs to 15 residues. The CDR3 reads CASSSRGGTEETQYF. The CDR3 coding sequence is TGTGCCAGCAGCTCCCGGGGGGGAACAGAAGAGACCCAGTACTTC.

The V and J genes are TRBV5-1 and TRBJ2-7, with TRBD2 matching 11 bases. The CDR3 consists of 15 residues. Germline lookup yields CDR1 SGHRS and CDR2 YFSETQ. With 5 bases clipped from V and 3 bases from J, the junction kept 7 bases outside the gene matches. DNA for the CDR3: TGCGCCAGCAGGCTGACTAGCGGGGCGATCTACGAGCAGTACTTC. The encoded protein is CASRLTSGAIYEQYF.

This clone was seen a handful of times. J is TRBJ2-7 and V is TRBV11-3; 10 bases match TRBD2. The CDR3 totals 15 residues. Germline CDR1 is SGHNT and CDR2 is YENEEA. The V gene end was trimmed by 3 bases and the J gene end by 1 base; junction bases not matched to a gene: 3. CDR3: CASSLSGGASYEQYF. CDR3 DNA: TGTGCCAGCAGCTTGAGCGGGGGGGCTTCCTACGAGCAGTACTTC.

The chain links TRBV7-8 to TRBJ2-1; 7 nucleotides agree with TRBD2. The V gene end was trimmed by 4 bases and the J gene end by 12 bases; junction bases not matched to a gene: 9. The CDR3 spans 13 residues. Germline V CDR1 and CDR2: SGHVS, FQNEAQ. The CDR3 region is CASSSPQGGVQFF. CDR3 bases: TGTGCCAGCAGCTCCCCCCAGGGAGGGGTGCAGTTCTTC.

This clone was observed a handful of times. This sequence joins TRBV11-3 and TRBJ2-3; TRBD1 is a possible D gene (6 bases). This CDR3 is built from 15 residues. V lost 5 bases to trimming and J lost 4 bases, with 16 bases between them. Germline V gives CDR1 SGHNT, CDR2 YENEEA. The CDR3 protein is CASSPPQGNSDTQYF. CDR3 DNA: TGTGCCAGCAGCCCACCACAGGGTAACTCAGATACGCAGTATTTT.

This clone was seen a few times. The chain has TRBV11-3 and TRBJ1-3; D is unresolved. CDR1 and CDR2 from the germline V gene are SGHNT and YENEEA. This CDR3 has 15 amino acids. Trimming stripped 4 bases from V and 4 bases from J, with 14 bases between. The CDR3 DNA follows: TGTGCCAGCAGCTCGCAGACCTTGGGAGGAAACACCATATATTTT. Protein sequence: CASSSQTLGGNTIYF.

The chain carries TRBV4-1 and TRBJ2-3; 7 bases align to TRBD1. CDR1 is MGHRA and CDR2 is YSYEKL in the germline V gene. V gave up 2 bases and J gave up 6 bases; unmatched junction bases: 11. CDR3 length: 16 amino acids. The CDR3 nucleotides are TGCGCCAGCAGCCAAAGCCGCCACACAGGGGTGGATACGCAGTATTTT. Translated, it gives CASSQSRHTGVDTQYF.

The V gene is TRBV29-1, the J gene TRBJ2-3; D possibly corresponds to TRBD1 (6 bases). The CDR3 runs 14 residues. Between the trimmed V and J ends, which lost 8 bases and 0 bases, there was a span of 15 bases. Germline loops: CDR1 SQVTM, CDR2 ANQGSEA. CDR3 sequence: CSFEKQGSTDTQYF. CDR3 sequence (DNA): TGCAGCTTCGAAAAACAGGGTAGCACAGATACGCAGTATTTT.

This clone was counted a single time. The CDR3 DNA sequence: TGTGCCTGGAGTCCAGGACCAGGCGAGCAGTACTTC. It yields the protein CAWSPGPGEQYF. The chain couples TRBV30 to TRBJ2-7, with D uncertain. The ends were cut back, 2 bases at V and 6 bases at J, with 11 bases in the middle. Germline values: CDR1 GTSNPN, CDR2 SVGIG (reference sequence). The CDR3 has 12 residues.

This chain connects TRBV19 to TRBJ2-3; D might be TRBD2 (6 bases). CDR1 and CDR2 from the germline V gene are LNHDA and SQIVND (reference sequence). Trimming cost V 3 bases and J 0 bases, with 16 bases left between them. This CDR3 is built from 17 residues. CDR3 residues: CASSMGRLVISTDTQYF. The CDR3 DNA is TGTGCCAGTAGTATGGGGAGACTAGTCATTAGCACAGATACGCAGTATTTT.

The V call is TRBV5-1, the J call TRBJ2-3; TRBD2 might be the D (6 bases). The ends were cut back, 0 bases at V and 1 base at J, with 9 bases in the middle. Germline CDR1 reads SGHRS; CDR2 reads YFSETQ. The CDR3 length is 15 residues. CDR3 bases: TGCGCCAGCAGCTTGGCGGGACTGGGCACAGATACGCAGTATTTT. Residues: CASSLAGLGTDTQYF.